Given below is one T cell receptor (beta chain) in context. Its antigen is undetermined. Method: immunoSEQ multiplex PCR; TCRdb's copy keeps in-frame clones and lacks some. The table includes some 150,000 clones, roughly 93% detected once. Trimming took off 2 bases at V and 2 bases at J, with 13 bases between the two ends. Per the germline V gene, CDR1 is SGHRS and CDR2 is YFSETQ. This CDR3 region has 16 residues. The sample comes from a study of T cell responses to AZD1222 COVID-19 vaccine. In the study overall: Second-dose recipients at about 4 or about 12 weeks were treated as one pooled group. General study findings and limits: Baseline seropositives among AZD1222 recipients totaled only six or seven. No day 14 peak samples; only post-peak repertoires were characterized.

The V and J genes are TRBV5-1 and TRBJ2-2; D may be TRBD1 (5 bases). This TCR was recovered from an adult in good health. The material sequenced was peripheral blood, taken on day 0 of AZD1222 vaccination. The CDR3 nucleotides read TGCGCCAGCAGCTTTCAGACAGCCCTAAACACCGGGGAGCTGTTTTTT. Translation: CASSFQTALNTGELFF.